The following is a TCR beta chain sequence with its context. Germline lookup yields CDR1 SNHLY and CDR2 FYNNEI. The germline V and J ends were trimmed by 6 bases and 9 bases, with 20 bases remaining between them. The CDR3 sequence is 14 residues long. This record belongs to a study of blood T cell repertoires in COVID-19. About the study: The United States, Italy and Spain supplied acute and convalescent COVID-19 samples. PBMCs, B-cell-depleted T cells, or T cells provided the cDNA or gDNA that made up the material.

Original data processing: For nucleated cells, counts were estimated from reference gene primer amplification. Sequencing used immunoSEQ multiplex PCR; TCRdb keeps in-frame clones, though not all of them. From that table come the V and J calls and clone size; the DNA was used to work out D and trimming. The table lists 130,000 or so clones, roughly four fifths of them singletons. Input material: peripheral blood. The clonotype originates from an older woman with acute or convalescent COVID-19. The rearrangement joins TRBV2 to TRBJ1-2, with D perhaps TRBD1 (6 bases). This chain's CDR3 is CASRNVRPRGSYTF. DNA of the CDR3: TGTGCCAGCAGGAACGTACGGCCAAGGGGGAGCTACACCTTC.